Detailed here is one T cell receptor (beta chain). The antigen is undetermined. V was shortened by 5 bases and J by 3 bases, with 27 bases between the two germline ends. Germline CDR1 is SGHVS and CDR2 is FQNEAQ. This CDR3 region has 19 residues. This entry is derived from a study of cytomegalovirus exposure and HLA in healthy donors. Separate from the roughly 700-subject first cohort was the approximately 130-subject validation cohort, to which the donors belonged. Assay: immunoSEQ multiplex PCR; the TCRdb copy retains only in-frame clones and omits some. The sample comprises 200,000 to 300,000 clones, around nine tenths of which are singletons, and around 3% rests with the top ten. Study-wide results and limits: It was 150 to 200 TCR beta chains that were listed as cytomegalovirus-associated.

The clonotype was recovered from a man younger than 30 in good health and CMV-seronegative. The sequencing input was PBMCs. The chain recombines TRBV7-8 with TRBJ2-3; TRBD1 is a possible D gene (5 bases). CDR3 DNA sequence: TGTGCCAGCAGCCAAAGCTACGGTCTCGGACAAACGCTTACAGATACGCAGTATTTT. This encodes CASSQSYGLGQTLTDTQYF.